Below, one TCR beta chain is given with its context. The data originate from a study of blood T cell repertoires in COVID-19. The V gene lost 7 bases and the J gene lost 0 bases, with 13 bases spanning the gap. The CDR3 extends over 15 amino acids. CDR1 SNHLY and CDR2 FYNNEI come from the germline V gene. TCRdb keeps only in-frame clones here, not all; method: immunoSEQ multiplex PCR. The sample gives approximately 180,000 clones, 76% of which show up once; about 15% is in the top ten. Specimen: PBMCs or T cells enriched from blood (not recorded which). The TCR originated in a woman aged 45-59 years with acute COVID-19. This chain uses TRBV2 with TRBJ1-5; tentative D call: TRBD1 (5 bases). The CDR3 coding sequence is TGTGCCAGCACCTCGACAAGGGGTAGCAATCAGCCCCAGCATTTT. Its translation: CASTSTRGSNQPQHF.